Below are 4 T cell receptor beta chains sequenced from a single sample in a study of cytotoxic CD8 clonotypes in ibrutinib-treated CLL. The protocol was immunoSEQ multiplex PCR, while the TCRdb copy is restricted to in-frame clones and leaves out a portion. The sample includes approximately 46,000 clones, over 60% of them seen just once. The input for sequencing was PBMCs, taken after 12 months of ibrutinib treatment. These receptors all stem from a human donor with chronic lymphocytic leukemia.

The chain couples TRBV7-5 to TRBJ2-1; no DNA check was done on the table's D call, TRBD2. TRBV7-5 is reported as a pseudogene. The CDR3 is 11 amino acids. The CDR3 DNA is TGTGTCAGAAGCCCCCGGTGTGAGCAGTTCTTC. This codes for CVRSPRCEQFF.

For the CDR3, the DNA is TGTGCCAGCAGCTTATCAGACGGGTTGAACACTGAAGCTTTCTTT. Translation: CASSLSDGLNTEAFF. The chain combines TRBV11-2 with TRBJ1-1, with unresolved D. CDR3 length: 15 amino acids. V lost 2 bases, J lost 0 bases, and 10 bases lay in between. Germline V gene data show CDR1 as SGHAT and CDR2 as FQNNGV.

The chain recombines TRBV10-1 with TRBJ2-2, with a weak D call TRBD1 (6 bases). With 0 bases removed from V and 4 bases from J, the gap between germline ends came to 9 bases. CDR1 WNHNN and CDR2 SYGVQD come from the germline V gene (reference sequence). This CDR3 is built from 15 residues. The CDR3 nucleotides are TGCGCCAGCAGTGAGTCAAGGGGGAGCACCGGGGAGCTGTTTTTT. As protein: CASSESRGSTGELFF.

The V and J genes are TRBV7-2 and TRBJ2-2, with a weak D call TRBD2 (5 bases). V dropped 4 bases and J dropped 4 bases, with 16 bases sitting between them. This CDR3 is built from 16 residues. The germline V gene encodes CDR1 SGHTA and CDR2 FQGNSA. The CDR3 spells CASSSGVSWSTGELFF. The CDR3 nucleotides read TGTGCCAGCAGCTCCGGGGTATCGTGGAGCACCGGGGAGCTGTTTTTT.